This T cell receptor (beta chain) was sequenced during a study of shared T cell receptors in the human thymus. Clones were read by immunoSEQ multiplex PCR, and TCRdb kept only the in-frame ones, dropping some. The sample consists of about 540,000 clones, 78% of them appearing once. There are 16 residues in the CDR3. Deletions cut 4 bases from V and 6 bases from J, with 21 bases between. From germline, CDR1 is MGHRA and CDR2 YSYEKL. These same data were also listed under a study on human thymus T cells. That work adds: Donors consisted of healthy Finnish infants (having corrective surgery for congenital heart defects). Corrective cardiac operations yielded the resected thymus tissue. Gene usage (both V and J) appeared biased in thymic and blood repertoires. In unrelated individuals, thymic repertoires overlapped highly, according to related research.

This TCR was recovered from a boy under two years old with a congenital heart defect. Sequencing used thymocytes. The chain is built from TRBV4-1 and TRBJ1-1; tentative D call: TRBD1 (5 bases). The CDR3 is CASSPDLRGSRAEAFF. The CDR3 nucleotides read TGCGCCAGCAGCCCAGATCTCCGGGGGTCTAGGGCTGAAGCTTTCTTT.